This T cell receptor (beta chain) was recovered during a study of human T cells and chemical hapten exposure. Study details: Mostly female, the patients presented with alopecia areata, totalis or universalis.

In its sample, this clonotype was seen many times. One entry per CDR3 protein, called by TCRdb with MiXCR from the RACE reads. The repertoire includes 75,000 to 95,000 distinct CDR3 sequences, about an eighth of them detected once, and about 3.7% sits in the top ten. The length of the CDR3 is 16 residues. V dropped 1 base and J dropped 7; count of bases not matched to a gene: 8. Germline V gives CDR1 LGHNA, CDR2 YNFKEQ. The time point was: patch test 1, 2 weeks after DPC sensitization. The sample's treatment: therapeutic diphenylcyclopropenone sensitization with weekly scalp DPC. This clonotype originated in a woman aged 60 to 75 with alopecia areata. Some clones in this sample may be carry-over from other donors' samples. J is TRBJ1-4 and V is TRBV4-2; 8 nucleotides align to TRBD1. The sample here was whole blood, taken in connection with sensitization to the hapten diphenylcyclopropenone (DPC). The CDR3, as DNA: TGTGCCAGCAGCCAAGGGGTCAGGGGGCTGATTGAAAAACTGTTTTTT. This gives the protein CASSQGVRGLIEKLFF.